This entry lists 27 T cell receptor beta chains sequenced from one sample in a study of cytomegalovirus exposure and HLA in healthy donors. 13 Jbeta primers and 60 Vbeta primers were used for the PCR. Generated by immunoSEQ multiplex PCR, the TCRdb table keeps only in-frame clones and is missing some. The sample yields about 170,000 clones, around 84% seen once. What was sequenced was PBMCs. The receptors come from a boy aged 2 to 10 in good health and CMV-seronegative.

The chain employs TRBV7-2 and TRBJ1-5, with 7 bases lining up with TRBD1. Germline loops: CDR1 SGHTA, CDR2 FQGNSA. The CDR3 has 16 amino acids. The junction had 7 bases not matched to a gene; V was cut back by 2 bases and J by 3 bases. The CDR3 bases are TGTGCCAGCAGCTTAACGACAGGGCTCCTCAATCAGCCCCAGCATTTT. Protein product: CASSLTTGLLNQPQHF.

The sample holds one count of this clone. The chain combines TRBV5-5 with TRBJ1-4; TRBD1 aligns across 8 bases. Per germline, CDR1 SGHKS and CDR2 YYEKEE (reference sequence). V lost 2 bases and J lost 5; bases outside the gene matches: 8. The length of the CDR3 is 16 residues. The CDR3 coding sequence is TGTGCCAGCAGCTTAGGGGACAGGATTGCCAATGAAAAACTGTTTTTT. It codes for CASSLGDRIANEKLFF.

V usage is TRBV28 and J usage is TRBJ1-3, with D maybe TRBD1 (6 bases). Trimming shortened V by 5 bases and J by 3 bases, and 14 bases separated the two germline ends. The CDR3 runs to 15 residues. Germline loops: CDR1 MDHEN, CDR2 SYDVKM. The CDR3 spells CASSTLGGGGNTIYF. The CDR3 bases are TGTGCCAGCAGTACCCTAGGGGGGGGTGGAAACACCATATATTTT.

The gene calls are TRBV5-1 and TRBJ2-5, with 12 nucleotides matching TRBD2. The CDR3 totals 17 residues. After removal of 6 bases from V and 4 bases from J, the junction contained 13 bases not matched to a gene. Germline V gives CDR1 SGHRS, CDR2 YFSETQ. This CDR3 reads CASTINRGTSGRETQYF. DNA of the CDR3: TGCGCCAGCACTATCAACCGCGGGACTAGCGGGCGAGAGACCCAGTACTTC.

This clone was seen a handful of times. The rearrangement joins TRBV7-7 to TRBJ1-3; D unresolved. Trimming left V 8 bases short and J 0 bases short, with 14 bases between. Germline assignment: CDR1 SSHAT and CDR2 FNYEAQ (reference sequence). The CDR3 spans 15 residues. CDR3 sequence reads: CASQLNLGSGNTIYF. The CDR3 coding sequence is TGTGCCAGCCAACTCAATCTAGGCTCTGGAAACACCATATATTTT.

This clone was seen only a few times. The chain uses TRBV14 and TRBJ2-2; D uncertain. In germline, CDR1 is SGHDN, CDR2 FVKESK. V lost 0 bases and J lost 7, with 6 bases in between. The CDR3 spans 13 residues. For the CDR3, the DNA is TGTGCCAGCAGCCAAGATCTCTTCGGGGAGCTGTTTTTT. Encoded protein: CASSQDLFGELFF.

The genes are TRBV15 and TRBJ1-1, with 8 bases identical to TRBD1. The CDR3 sequence is 12 residues long. V lost 8 bases to trimming and J lost 1 base; unmatched junction nucleotides: 0. The V gene's germline CDR1 is LNHNV and CDR2 YYDKDF (reference sequence). Here the CDR3 DNA reads TGTGCCACCGGACAGGGGAACACTGAAGCTTTCTTT. Translating it yields CATGQGNTEAFF.

The chain employs TRBV27 and TRBJ2-1, with a tentative D call TRBD1 (5 bases). Trimming removed 5 bases from V and 2 bases from J, with 13 bases in between. CDR3 length equals 15 residues. Germline V gene data show CDR1 as MNHEY and CDR2 as SMNVEV (reference sequence). CDR3 region: CASSARVITYNEQFF. For the CDR3, the DNA is TGTGCCAGCAGTGCCAGGGTAATCACCTACAATGAGCAGTTCTTC.

The CDR3 spells CASSFGGSNQPQHF. As DNA, the CDR3 is TGTGCCAGCAGCTTTGGAGGGAGCAATCAGCCCCAGCATTTT. This chain joins TRBV5-4 and TRBJ1-5; no firm D call. The V end was cut by 2 bases, the J end by 1 base, with 7 bases between. CDR3 length: 14 residues. The V gene's germline CDR1 is SGHNT and CDR2 YYREEE (reference sequence). The whole variable domain, filled in from reference TRBV5-4 and TRBJ1-5, reads ETGVTQSPTHLIKTRGQQVTLRCSSQSGHNTVSWYQQALGQGPQFIFQYYREEENGRGNFPPRFSGLQFPNYSSELNVNALELDDSALYLCASSFGGSNQPQHFGDGTRLSIL.

The chain employs TRBV27 and TRBJ2-2; 9 bases are a match to TRBD2. CDR1 and CDR2 (germline): MNHEY, SMNVEV (reference sequence). The CDR3 loop spans 17 amino acids. V shed 6 bases, J shed 3 bases, and the junction held 11 bases outside the gene matches. The CDR3, as DNA: TGTGCCAGCAGAAGATACCCGACTAGCGGATACACCGGGGAGCTGTTTTTT. Translation gives CASRRYPTSGYTGELFF.

The J gene is TRBJ2-2, the V gene TRBV19, with 8 bases matching TRBD1. CDR1 and CDR2 (germline): LNHDA, SQIVND (reference sequence). V trimming: 6 bases; J trimming: 1 base; junction bases outside the gene matches: 4. The CDR3 runs 15 residues. DNA for the CDR3: TGTGCCAGTAGCCAGGACAGGGTGAACACCGGGGAGCTGTTTTTT. It is translated as CASSQDRVNTGELFF.

The chain carries TRBV28 and TRBJ2-7, with 7 bases that match TRBD1. Germline V gene data show CDR1 as MDHEN and CDR2 as SYDVKM. V was pared by 4 bases and J by 1 base, with 7 bases of the junction left unmatched. CDR3 length equals 15 residues. The CDR3 region is CASSSPGQLSYEQYF. CDR3 DNA: TGTGCCAGCAGTTCCCCGGGACAGCTATCCTACGAGCAGTACTTC. The whole variable domain, filled in from reference TRBV28 and TRBJ2-7, reads DVKVTQSSRYLVKRTGEKVFLECVQDMDHENMFWYRQDPGLGLRLIYFSYDVKMKEKGDIPEGYSVSREKKERFSLILESASTNQTSMYLCASSSPGQLSYEQYFGPGTRLTVT.

The V and J genes are TRBV5-1 and TRBJ1-5, with D tentatively TRBD1 (5 bases). From germline, CDR1 is SGHRS and CDR2 YFSETQ. V was clipped by 1 base and J by 6 bases, with 8 bases between them. This CDR3 is 13 amino acids long. The CDR3 coding sequence is TGCGCCAGCAGCTTGTGGGGGGGTCAGCCCCAGCATTTT. Translation: CASSLWGGQPQHF.

The V call is TRBV5-1, the J call TRBJ2-6; 7 nucleotides line up with TRBD1. V trimming: 4 bases; J trimming: 0 bases; junction bases outside the gene matches: 7. The CDR3 is made up of 17 amino acids. Germline V lookup: CDR1 SGHRS, CDR2 YFSETQ. The chain's CDR3 is CASSPLRQGSGANVLTF. The CDR3 DNA reads TGCGCCAGCAGCCCCCTACGACAGGGCTCTGGGGCCAACGTCCTGACTTTC.

The V and J genes are TRBV15 and TRBJ2-3, with a tentative D call TRBD1 (6 bases). The CDR3 totals 16 residues. The V gene's germline CDR1 is LNHNV and CDR2 YYDKDF (reference sequence). The V gene lost 1 base and the J gene lost 2 bases, with 13 bases spanning the gap. CDR3 coding DNA: TGTGCCACCAGCAGAGGCAACAGGGCCGCCACAGATACGCAGTATTTT. This sequence encodes CATSRGNRAATDTQYF. Using reference TRBV15 and TRBJ2-3 for the parts outside the CDR3, the full variable domain is DAMVIQNPRYQVTQFGKPVTLSCSQTLNHNVMYWYQQKSSQAPKLLFHYYDKDFNNEADTPDNFQSRRPNTSFCFLDIRSPGLGDTAMYLCATSRGNRAATDTQYFGPGTRLTVL.

Here the CDR3 DNA reads TGTGCCAGCCAAGAACACAGGCAGACGCGAGCTTTCTTT. It translates to CASQEHRQTRAFF. This chain uses TRBV11-2 with TRBJ1-1; D possibly corresponds to TRBD1 (5 bases). CDR1 is SGHAT, CDR2 FQNNGV, per germline. Between the trimmed V and J ends, which lost 8 bases and 10 bases, there was a span of 20 bases. This CDR3 contains 13 residues. Drawing the rest from reference TRBV11-2 and TRBJ1-1, the complete variable domain is EAGVAQSPRYKIIEKRQSVAFWCNPISGHATLYWYQQILGQGPKLLIQFQNNGVVDDSQLPKDRFSAERLKGVDSTLKIQPAKLEDSAVYLCASQEHRQTRAFFGQGTRLTVV.

This clone appeared once. This chain joins TRBV6-6 and TRBJ2-3, with 7 bases that match TRBD2. The junction had 7 bases not matched to a gene; V was cut back by 5 bases and J by 2 bases. Germline V gives CDR1 MNHNY, CDR2 SVGAGI (reference sequence). The CDR3 consists of 15 residues. CDR3 sequence: CASSLGAGPTDTQYF. The DNA of the CDR3 is TGTGCCAGCAGTCTGGGAGCGGGGCCCACAGATACGCAGTATTTT.

The V and J genes are TRBV9 and TRBJ1-2; a weak D match, TRBD1 (6 bases). Trimming removed 3 bases from V and 4 bases from J, with 16 bases in between. The CDR3 is 15 residues long. Germline CDR1 reads SGDLS; CDR2 reads YYNGEE. The CDR3 nucleotides read TGTGCCAGCAGCGCGCCAACCGGGACAAGCTATGGCTACACCTTC. As protein: CASSAPTGTSYGYTF.

The chain links TRBV29-1 to TRBJ2-1; TRBD2 aligns across 8 bases. V shed 8 bases, J shed 10 bases, and the junction held 13 bases outside the gene matches. Germline V gene data show CDR1 as SQVTM and CDR2 as ANQGSEA. The CDR3 length is 13 residues. CDR3 coding DNA: TGCAGCATCGGGCGGGAGGAACGGCGGGAGCAGTTCTTC. Its protein product is CSIGREERREQFF.

The rearrangement uses TRBV18 and TRBJ2-3; 9 positions agree with TRBD2. The CDR3 contains 16 residues. V was pared by 1 base and J by 6 bases, with 8 bases of the junction left unmatched. Germline V CDR1 and CDR2: KGHSH, LQKENI. The CDR3 nucleotides read TGTGCCAGCTCACCACAGGCGGGGGGGCCGGGCGATACGCAGTATTTT. Translating it yields CASSPQAGGPGDTQYF. Complete variable domain (other parts from reference TRBV18 and TRBJ2-3): NAGVMQNPRHLVRRRGQEARLRCSPMKGHSHVYWYRQLPEEGLKFMVYLQKENIIDESGMPKERFSAEFPKEGPSILRIQQVVRGDSAAYFCASSPQAGGPGDTQYFGPGTRLTVL.

This chain links TRBV10-1 with TRBJ2-3, with TRBD2 identical over 8 bases. V shed 5 bases, J shed 4 bases, and the junction held 8 bases outside the gene matches. In germline, CDR1 is WNHNN, CDR2 SYGVQD (reference sequence). The CDR3 runs to 15 residues. In DNA form, the CDR3 reads TGCGCCAGCAGTTTAGGACTAGCAGAAGCAGATACGCAGTATTTT. Residues: CASSLGLAEADTQYF.

The genes are TRBV19 and TRBJ1-1; D possibly corresponds to TRBD1 (6 bases). The CDR3 has 14 amino acids. With 6 bases removed from V and 3 bases from J, the gap between germline ends came to 14 bases. Germline V gene sequence: CDR1 LNHDA, CDR2 SQIVND (reference sequence). The CDR3 DNA is TGTGCCAGTAGGGTGACAGGTAGGGACACTGAAGCTTTCTTT. Its translation: CASRVTGRDTEAFF.

CDR3 nucleotides: TGTGCCAGCAGCACGGGGAATGAGCAGTTCTTC. Encoded protein: CASSTGNEQFF. This chain joins TRBV7-9 and TRBJ2-1; tentative D call: TRBD2 (5 bases). Per the germline V gene, CDR1 is SEHNR and CDR2 is FQNEAQ (reference sequence). V lost 5 bases, J lost 7 bases, and 6 bases lay in between. The CDR3 has 11 amino acids.

V and J are TRBV7-3 and TRBJ2-1, with TRBD1 as a possible D gene (5 bases). V lost 4 bases to trimming and J lost 6 bases, with 16 bases between them. CDR1 and CDR2 (germline): SGHTA, FQGTGA. The CDR3 consists of 15 residues. CDR3 loop: CASSSQGSPFNEQFF. DNA of the CDR3: TGTGCCAGCAGCTCCCAGGGTAGTCCTTTCAATGAGCAGTTCTTC.

The chain recombines TRBV5-6 with TRBJ2-5; maybe TRBD1 (6 bases). The V gene lost 3 bases and the J gene lost 1 base, with 19 bases spanning the gap. The CDR3 has 17 residues. CDR1 SGHDT and CDR2 YYEEEE come from the germline V gene. The CDR3 sequence: CASSSYREGWAQETQYF. In DNA form, the CDR3 reads TGTGCCAGCAGCTCCTACAGGGAAGGATGGGCCCAAGAGACCCAGTACTTC.

The chain carries TRBV4-1 and TRBJ2-5, with D possibly being TRBD2 (6 bases). Germline CDR1 MGHRA, CDR2 YSYEKL. V was clipped by 2 bases and J by 7 bases, with 11 bases between them. The CDR3 loop spans 13 amino acids. The CDR3 region has the DNA TGCGCCAGCAGCCAAATCCGGGGGTGGACCCAGTACTTC. It specifies CASSQIRGWTQYF.

The rearrangement joins TRBV10-3 to TRBJ2-3; possible D gene TRBD2, 5 bases. The CDR3 has 12 amino acids. The V gene lost 6 bases and the J gene lost 6 bases, with 10 bases spanning the gap. Per germline, CDR1 ENHRY and CDR2 SYGVKD. CDR3 DNA sequence: TGTGCCATCAGGGCTAGCTCCGATACGCAGTATTTT. The encoded protein is CAIRASSDTQYF.